A single sample gave rise to the 4 T cell receptor beta chains below, sequenced in a study of T cell responses to AZD1222 COVID-19 vaccine. Here immunoSEQ multiplex PCR was the method, and the copy in TCRdb shows in-frame clones only, minus some. The sample carries under 200,000 clones, about 91% recorded once. Sequencing was performed on peripheral blood, taken on day 0 of AZD1222 vaccination. All receptors come from an adult in good health.

The V gene is TRBV29-1, the J gene TRBJ1-5; 9 bases align to TRBD1. Germline V lookup: CDR1 SQVTM, CDR2 ANQGSEA. Trimming took 4 bases from V and 5 from J; bases not matched to a gene: 9. There are 15 residues in the CDR3. DNA for the CDR3: TGCAGCGTTGGCGGGACAGGGTCAGGTTATCAGCCCCAGCATTTT. Translation: CSVGGTGSGYQPQHF.

This chain links TRBV27 with TRBJ1-2, with a weak D call TRBD1 (6 bases). The V gene's germline CDR1 is MNHEY and CDR2 SMNVEV (reference sequence). Trimming cost V 7 bases and J 6 bases, with 18 bases left between them. This CDR3 has 14 amino acids. The CDR3 spells CASTFAGTNNGYTF. As DNA, the CDR3 is TGTGCCAGCACCTTCGCCGGGACAAACAATGGCTACACCTTC.

This clone was seen only once. V and J are TRBV19 and TRBJ2-1; no definite D call. Trimming took off 0 bases at V and 0 bases at J, with 9 bases between the two ends. The CDR3 runs 16 residues. Germline CDR1 is LNHDA and CDR2 is SQIVND (reference sequence). CDR3 loop: CASSIESRNSYNEQFF. For the CDR3, the DNA is TGTGCCAGTAGTATAGAAAGCCGGAACTCCTACAATGAGCAGTTCTTC.

The chain is built from TRBV29-1 and TRBJ2-3, with 9 bases fitting TRBD1. Germline CDR1 SQVTM, CDR2 ANQGSEA. There are 15 residues in the CDR3. With V trimmed by 8 bases and J by 0 bases, 9 bases remained unmatched. This chain's CDR3 is CSSKGGTGSTDTQYF. The CDR3 bases are TGCAGCTCAAAAGGAGGGACAGGGAGCACAGATACGCAGTATTTT.